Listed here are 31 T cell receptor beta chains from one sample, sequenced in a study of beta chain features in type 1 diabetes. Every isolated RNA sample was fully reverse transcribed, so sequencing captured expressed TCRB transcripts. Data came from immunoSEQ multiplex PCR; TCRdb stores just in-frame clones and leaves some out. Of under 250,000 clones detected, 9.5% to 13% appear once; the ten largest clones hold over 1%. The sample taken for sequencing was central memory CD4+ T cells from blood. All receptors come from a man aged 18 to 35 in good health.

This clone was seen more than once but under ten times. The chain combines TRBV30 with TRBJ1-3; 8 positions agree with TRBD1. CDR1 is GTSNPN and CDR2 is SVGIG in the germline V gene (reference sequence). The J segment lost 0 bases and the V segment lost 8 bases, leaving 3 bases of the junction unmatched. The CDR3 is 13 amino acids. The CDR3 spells CAVDRGSGNTIYF. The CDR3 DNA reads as TGTGCCGTTGACAGGGGCTCTGGAAACACCATATATTTT.

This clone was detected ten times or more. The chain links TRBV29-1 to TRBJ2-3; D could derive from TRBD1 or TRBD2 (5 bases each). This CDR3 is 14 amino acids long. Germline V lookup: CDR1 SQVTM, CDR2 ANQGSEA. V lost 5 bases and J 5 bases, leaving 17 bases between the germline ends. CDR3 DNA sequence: TGCAGCGTTTCCCGGGACCCCCAACAAGATACGCAGTATTTT. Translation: CSVSRDPQQDTQYF.

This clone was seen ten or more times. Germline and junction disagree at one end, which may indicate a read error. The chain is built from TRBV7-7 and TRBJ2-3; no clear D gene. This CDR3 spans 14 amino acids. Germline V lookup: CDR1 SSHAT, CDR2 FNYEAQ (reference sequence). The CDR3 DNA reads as TGTGCTAGCAGCTTAGCCCAGACCACAGATACGCAGTATTTT. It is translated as CASSLAQTTDTQYF.

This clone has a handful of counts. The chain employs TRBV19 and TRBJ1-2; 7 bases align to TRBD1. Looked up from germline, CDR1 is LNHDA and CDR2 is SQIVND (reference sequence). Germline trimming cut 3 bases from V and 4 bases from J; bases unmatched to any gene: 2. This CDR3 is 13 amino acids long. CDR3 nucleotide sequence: TGTGCCAGTAGTATCGGACAGGTCTATGGCTACACCTTC. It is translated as CASSIGQVYGYTF.

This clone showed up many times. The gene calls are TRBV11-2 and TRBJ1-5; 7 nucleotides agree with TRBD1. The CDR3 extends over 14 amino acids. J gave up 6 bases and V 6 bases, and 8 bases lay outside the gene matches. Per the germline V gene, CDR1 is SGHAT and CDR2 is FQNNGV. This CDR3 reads CASSPDRDGQPQHF. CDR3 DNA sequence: TGTGCCAGCAGTCCTGACAGGGATGGTCAGCCCCAGCATTTT.

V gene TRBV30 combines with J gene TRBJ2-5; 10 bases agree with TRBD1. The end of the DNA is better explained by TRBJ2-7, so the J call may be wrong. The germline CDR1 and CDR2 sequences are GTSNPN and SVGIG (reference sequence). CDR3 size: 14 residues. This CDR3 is CAWNRDRGSYEQYF. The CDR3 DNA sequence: TGTGCCTGGAACCGGGACAGGGGCTCCTACGAGCAGTACTTC.

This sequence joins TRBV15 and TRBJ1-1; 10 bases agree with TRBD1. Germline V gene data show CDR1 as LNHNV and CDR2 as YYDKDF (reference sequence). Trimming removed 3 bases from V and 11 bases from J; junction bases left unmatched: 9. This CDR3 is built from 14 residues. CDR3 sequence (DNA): TGTGCCACCAGCAGGGAGACAGGGGGCGCGAACGCTTTCTTT. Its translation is CATSRETGGANAFF.

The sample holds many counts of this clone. The CDR3 sequence: CASSQDTGASGYEQYF. DNA of the CDR3: TGCGCCAGCAGCCAAGACACTGGAGCTAGCGGGTACGAGCAGTACTTC. The chain carries TRBV4-3 and TRBJ2-7; 8 bases line up with TRBD2. Germline V gene sequence: CDR1 LGHNA, CDR2 YSLEER. With V trimmed by 0 bases and J by 4 bases, 8 bases remained unmatched. This CDR3 spans 16 amino acids.

The CDR3 DNA sequence: TGTGCCAGTAAGGGCGGTGGTCTCGGTGAGCAGTTCTTC. It translates to CASKGGGLGEQFF. V and J are TRBV19 and TRBJ2-1; D remains ambiguous. The CDR3 contains 13 residues. The V gene's germline CDR1 is LNHDA and CDR2 SQIVND (reference sequence). With 7 bases removed from V and 9 bases from J, the gap between germline ends came to 16 bases.

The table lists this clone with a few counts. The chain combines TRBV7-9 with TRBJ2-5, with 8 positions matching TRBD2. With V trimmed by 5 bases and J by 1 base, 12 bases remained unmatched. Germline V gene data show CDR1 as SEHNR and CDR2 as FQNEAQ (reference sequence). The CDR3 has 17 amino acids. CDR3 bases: TGTGCCAGCAGCCCGGGCGCGGGAGGAAGGCTCCAAGAGACCCAGTACTTC. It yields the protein CASSPGAGGRLQETQYF.

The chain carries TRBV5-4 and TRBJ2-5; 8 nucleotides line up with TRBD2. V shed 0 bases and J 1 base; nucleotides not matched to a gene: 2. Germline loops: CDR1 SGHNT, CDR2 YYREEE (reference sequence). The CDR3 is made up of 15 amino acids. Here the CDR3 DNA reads TGTGCCAGCAGCTTGGCGGGAGGGAGCCAAGAGACCCAGTACTTC. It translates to CASSLAGGSQETQYF.

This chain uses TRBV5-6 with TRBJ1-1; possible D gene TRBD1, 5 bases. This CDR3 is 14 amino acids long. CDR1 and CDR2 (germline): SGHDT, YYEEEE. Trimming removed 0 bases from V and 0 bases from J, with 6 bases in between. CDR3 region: CASSLVGVNTEAFF. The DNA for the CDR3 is TGTGCCAGCAGCTTGGTGGGGGTGAACACTGAAGCTTTCTTT. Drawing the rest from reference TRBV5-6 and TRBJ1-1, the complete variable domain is DAGVTQSPTHLIKTRGQQVTLRCSPKSGHDTVSWYQQALGQGPQFIFQYYEEEERQRGNFPDRFSGHQFPNYSSELNVNALLLGDSALYLCASSLVGVNTEAFFGQGTRLTVV.

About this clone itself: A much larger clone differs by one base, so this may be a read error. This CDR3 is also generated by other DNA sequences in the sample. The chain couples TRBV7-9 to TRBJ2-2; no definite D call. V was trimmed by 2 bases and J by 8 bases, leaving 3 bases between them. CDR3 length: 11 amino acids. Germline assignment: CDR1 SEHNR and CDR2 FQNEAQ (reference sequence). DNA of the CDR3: TGTGCCAGCAGCTTACTGGGGGAGCTGTTTTTT. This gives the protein CASSLLGELFF.

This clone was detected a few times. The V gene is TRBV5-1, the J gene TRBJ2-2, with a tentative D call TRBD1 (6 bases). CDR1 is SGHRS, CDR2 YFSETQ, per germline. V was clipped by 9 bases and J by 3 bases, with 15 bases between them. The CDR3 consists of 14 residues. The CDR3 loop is CATKGVSDTGELFF. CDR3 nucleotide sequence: TGCGCCACCAAGGGGGTGAGCGACACCGGGGAGCTGTTTTTT.

This chain's CDR3 is CSVPRAATNTGELFF. The CDR3, as DNA: TGCAGCGTTCCACGGGCGGCGACGAACACCGGGGAGCTGTTTTTT. The chain links TRBV29-1 to TRBJ2-2; no clear D gene. V lost 5 bases, J lost 0 bases, and 13 bases lay in between. The germline CDR1 and CDR2 sequences are SQVTM and ANQGSEA. The CDR3 is 15 residues long.

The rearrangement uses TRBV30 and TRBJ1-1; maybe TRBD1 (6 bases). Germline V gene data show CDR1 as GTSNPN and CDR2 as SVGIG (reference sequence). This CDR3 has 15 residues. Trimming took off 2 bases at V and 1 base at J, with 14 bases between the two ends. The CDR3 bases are TGTGCCTGGAGTCGGTATGTGGGGGCGAACACTGAAGCTTTCTTT. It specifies CAWSRYVGANTEAFF.

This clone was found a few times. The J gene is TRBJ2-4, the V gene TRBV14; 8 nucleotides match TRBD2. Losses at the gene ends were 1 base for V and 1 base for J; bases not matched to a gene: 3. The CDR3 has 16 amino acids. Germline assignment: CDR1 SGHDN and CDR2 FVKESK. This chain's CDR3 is CASSQGTSLAKNIQYF. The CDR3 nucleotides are TGTGCCAGCAGCCAAGGGACTAGCCTGGCCAAAAACATTCAGTACTTC.

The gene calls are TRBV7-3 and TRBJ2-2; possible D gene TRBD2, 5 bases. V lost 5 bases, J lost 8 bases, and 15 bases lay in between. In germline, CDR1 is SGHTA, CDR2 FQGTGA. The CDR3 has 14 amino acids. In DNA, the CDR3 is TGTGCCAGCAGCCCCCTGGGAGTATTTGGGGAGCTGTTTTTT. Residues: CASSPLGVFGELFF. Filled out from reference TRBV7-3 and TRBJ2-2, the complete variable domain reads GAGVSQTPSNKVTEKGKYVELRCDPISGHTALYWYRQSLGQGPEFLIYFQGTGAADDSGLPNDRFFAVRPEGSVSTLKIQRTERGDSAVYLCASSPLGVFGELFFGEGSRLTVL.

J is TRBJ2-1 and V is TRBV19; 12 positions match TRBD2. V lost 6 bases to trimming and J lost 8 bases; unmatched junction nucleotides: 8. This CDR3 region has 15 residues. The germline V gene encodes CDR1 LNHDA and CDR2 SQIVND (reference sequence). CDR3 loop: CASRPQLAGGDEQFF. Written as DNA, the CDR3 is TGTGCCAGTAGACCACAACTAGCGGGAGGAGATGAGCAGTTCTTC.

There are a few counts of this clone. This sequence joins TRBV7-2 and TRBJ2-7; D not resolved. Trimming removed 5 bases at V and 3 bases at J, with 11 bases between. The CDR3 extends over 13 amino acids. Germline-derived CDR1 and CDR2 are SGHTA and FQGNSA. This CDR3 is CASSQAASYEQYF. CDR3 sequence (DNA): TGTGCCAGCAGCCAGGCGGCTAGCTACGAGCAGTACTTC.

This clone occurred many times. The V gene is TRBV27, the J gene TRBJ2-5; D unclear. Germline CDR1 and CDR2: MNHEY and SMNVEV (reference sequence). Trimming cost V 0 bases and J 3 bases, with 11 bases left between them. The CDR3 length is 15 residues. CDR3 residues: CASSLSIGREETQYF. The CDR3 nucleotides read TGTGCCAGCAGTTTATCGATTGGACGAGAAGAGACCCAGTACTTC.

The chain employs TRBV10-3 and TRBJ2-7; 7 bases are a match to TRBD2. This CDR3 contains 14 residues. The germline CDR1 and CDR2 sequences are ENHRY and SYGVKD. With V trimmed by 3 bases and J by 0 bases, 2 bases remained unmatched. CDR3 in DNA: TGTGCCATCAGTGATACTAGCGTCTCCTACGAGCAGTACTTC. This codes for CAISDTSVSYEQYF.

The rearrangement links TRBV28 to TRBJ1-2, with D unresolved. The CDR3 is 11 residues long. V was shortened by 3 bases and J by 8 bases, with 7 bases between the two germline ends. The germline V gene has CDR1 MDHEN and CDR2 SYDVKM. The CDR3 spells CASSLEQGYTF. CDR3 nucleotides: TGTGCCAGCAGTTTGGAACAGGGCTACACCTTC.

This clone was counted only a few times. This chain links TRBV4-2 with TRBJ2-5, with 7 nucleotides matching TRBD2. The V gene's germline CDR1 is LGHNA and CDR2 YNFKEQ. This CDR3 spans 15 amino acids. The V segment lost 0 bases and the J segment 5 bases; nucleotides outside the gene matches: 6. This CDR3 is CASSQEGGPWETQYF. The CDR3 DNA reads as TGTGCCAGCAGCCAAGAGGGAGGGCCGTGGGAGACCCAGTACTTC.

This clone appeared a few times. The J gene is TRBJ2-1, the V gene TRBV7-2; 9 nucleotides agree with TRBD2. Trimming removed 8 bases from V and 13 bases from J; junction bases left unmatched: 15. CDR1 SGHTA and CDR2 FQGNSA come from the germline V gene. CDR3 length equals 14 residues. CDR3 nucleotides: TGTGCCAGCGTAGCGGGAGCCATAGGGGGCCCTCAGTTCTTC. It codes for CASVAGAIGGPQFF.

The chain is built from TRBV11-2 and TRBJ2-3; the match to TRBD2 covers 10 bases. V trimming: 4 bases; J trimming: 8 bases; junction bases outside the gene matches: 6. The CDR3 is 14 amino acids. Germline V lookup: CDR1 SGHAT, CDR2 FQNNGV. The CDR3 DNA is TGTGCCAGCAGCTCGGGACTAGCGCGGGTTACGCAGTATTTT. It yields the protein CASSSGLARVTQYF.

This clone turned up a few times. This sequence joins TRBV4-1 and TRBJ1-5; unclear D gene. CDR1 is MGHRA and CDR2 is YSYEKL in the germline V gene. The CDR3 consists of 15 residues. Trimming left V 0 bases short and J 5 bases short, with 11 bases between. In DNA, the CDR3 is TGCGCCAGCAGCCAAGACTGGGGATTGGATCAGCCCCAGCATTTT. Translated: CASSQDWGLDQPQHF.

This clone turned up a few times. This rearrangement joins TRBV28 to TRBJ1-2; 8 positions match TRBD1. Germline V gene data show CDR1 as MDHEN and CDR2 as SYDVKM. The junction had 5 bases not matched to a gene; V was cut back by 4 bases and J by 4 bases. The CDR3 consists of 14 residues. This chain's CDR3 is CASSSIGTGYGYTF. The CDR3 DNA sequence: TGTGCCAGCAGTTCAATCGGGACAGGCTATGGCTACACCTTC.

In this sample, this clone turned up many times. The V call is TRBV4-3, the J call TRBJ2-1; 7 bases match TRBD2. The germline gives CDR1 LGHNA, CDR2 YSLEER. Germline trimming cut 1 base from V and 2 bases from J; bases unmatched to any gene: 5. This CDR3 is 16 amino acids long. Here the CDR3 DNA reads TGCGCCAGCAGCCAAGCATGGCGGGAGACCTACAATGAGCAGTTCTTC. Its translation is CASSQAWRETYNEQFF.

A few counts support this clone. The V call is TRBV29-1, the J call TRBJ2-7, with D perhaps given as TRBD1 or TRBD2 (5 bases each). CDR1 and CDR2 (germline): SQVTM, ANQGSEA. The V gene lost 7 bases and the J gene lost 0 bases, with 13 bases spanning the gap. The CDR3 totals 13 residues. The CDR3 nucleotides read TGCAGCGCCACCGGGACGGCCTCCTACGAGCAGTACTTC. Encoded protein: CSATGTASYEQYF.

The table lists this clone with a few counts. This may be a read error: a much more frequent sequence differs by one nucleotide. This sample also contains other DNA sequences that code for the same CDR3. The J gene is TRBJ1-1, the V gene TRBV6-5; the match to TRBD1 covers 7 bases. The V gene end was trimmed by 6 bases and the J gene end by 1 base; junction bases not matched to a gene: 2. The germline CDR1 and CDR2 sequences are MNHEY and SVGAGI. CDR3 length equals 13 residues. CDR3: CASRRQGNTEAFF. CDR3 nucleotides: TGTGCCAGCAGAAGACAGGGGAACACTGAAGCTTTCTTT.